This entry describes one T cell receptor beta chain. The clone's antigen remains unknown. It has no much larger one-base neighbor in the sample; base qualities were not kept. The CDR3 regions of human TCRbeta chains were analyzed by immunosequencing. For the original study's pipeline: Repertoire TCRs were matched against a reference library of SARS-CoV-2-specific TCRs generated with the MIRA antigen-specificity platform. Breadth was defined as the fraction of unique TCRs that were SARS-CoV-2-associated, and depth was defined as the fraction of total T cells that were SARS-CoV-2-associated. Using the MIRA data, every spike-specific TCR was mapped to the spike region that the TCR reacted to and assigned to either a CD4 or a CD8 class. Log10-transformed breadth and depth values were compared by one-way ANOVA with Sidak's multiple comparisons tests. The immuneACCESS repertoire file appears here via TCRdb, limited to in-frame rearrangements. These files lack a portion of the clones; in checked studies, under half of the deficit traces to unresolved V genes, and the cause of the others is not known. For V, J and clone size, that table is used; D and trimming come from the DNA. The sample table contains about 120,000 clones; only one count was recorded for 85% to 90% of them. 20% to 25% of the sample belongs to the ten largest clones.

The sample belongs to a study of T cell responses to AZD1222 COVID-19 vaccine (dated by TCRdb to about 2021). Context from the whole study: AZD1222 recipients given second doses at about 4 weeks or at about 12 weeks were pooled, since spike-specific TCR depth and breadth were not found to differ between the two schedules. A total of about 230 trial participants underwent TCR sequencing, of whom some 210 received two doses of AZD1222 and some 25 received two doses of the MenACWY control vaccine. Enrollment into the trials was organized by age into subgroups of 18-55, 56-69 and 70-plus years, and those subgroups contained roughly 160, 29 and 62 TCR-sequenced participants, respectively. Overall results and qualifications from the work: Conclusions about previously exposed vaccinees were limited because only six AZD1222 recipients were SARS-CoV-2 seropositive at baseline. After two AZD1222 doses, both the breadth and the depth of spike-specific TCRs were significantly higher than at day 0 and than in MenACWY recipients. Because no day 14 peak-response samples were available, the repertoires could be characterized only after the peak T cell response. Participants were mostly white British and included more females than males, and it was suggested by the authors that clonal diversity may have been underestimated. In the small 56-69-year group, the increase in depth fell short of significance, most likely because of low power. The whole spike protein was spanned by vaccine-associated CD4 TCRs, and dominant responses were seen in regions 160-218 and 743-854. Epitopes outside the regions mutated in the B.1.351 and B.1.1.7 variants were reportedly recognized by nearly half of the unique spike-specific TCRs.

V is pared back by 3 bases and J by 7 bases, with 13 bases lying between the germline termini. The germline V gene gives CDR1 as SNHLY and CDR2 as FYNNEI. From the cysteine through the phenylalanine, the CDR3 covers 14 amino acids. The kept DNA is CDR3 alone, 42 bases in frame from the first base. The sample's time point, from its label and the paper: baseline before first vaccination. Vaccinee samples came from UK trials COV001 and COV002, including a single-blind randomized controlled phase 2/3 trial of AZD1222 (ChAdOx1 nCoV-19) in healthy adults. For TCRbeta chain sequencing, PBMC samples were collected from trial participants at day 0 and at day 28 after the second dose.

The TCR originated in an adult in good health. The chain uses TRBV2 and TRBJ1-5; TRBD1 could be the D gene, as 6 bases match. Material: peripheral blood, obtained on day 0 of AZD1222 vaccination. The CDR3 in this case is CASSEWPGDQPQHF. In nucleotide form, the sequence is TGTGCCAGCAGTGAGTGGCCAGGGGACCAGCCCCAGCATTTT.